These 8 T cell receptor beta chains share one sample of origin, sequenced in a study of cytomegalovirus exposure and HLA in healthy donors. It was with 60 Vbeta and 13 Jbeta primers that the PCR ran. Sequencing was performed with immunoSEQ multiplex PCR; in TCRdb, only in-frame clones are kept and a portion is missing. The sample lists around 100,000 clones, roughly 70% occurring once. The sample was PBMCs. The receptors here all came from a man in his forties or fifties in good health and CMV-seropositive.

The V call is TRBV11-3, the J call TRBJ2-7, with TRBD2 matching over 7 bases. CDR3 size: 17 residues. The trim removed 3 bases at V and 1 base at J, leaving 12 bases unmatched. Per the germline V gene, CDR1 is SGHNT and CDR2 is YENEEA. CDR3: CASSFGMGGRGSYEQYV. The CDR3 region has the DNA TGTGCCAGCAGCTTTGGGATGGGGGGGAGAGGGTCCTACGAGCAGTACGTC.

This chain joins TRBV9 and TRBJ1-2; TRBD1 agrees at 9 bases. Trimming cost V 4 bases and J 3 bases; bases outside gene matches: 4. The CDR3 runs to 14 residues. CDR1 and CDR2 from the germline V gene are SGDLS and YYNGEE. CDR3 sequence (DNA): TGTGCCAGCAGCCCGACAGGGGGGGACTATGGCTACACCTTC. Encoded protein: CASSPTGGDYGYTF. The full variable domain, rest sourced from reference TRBV9 and TRBJ1-2, is DSGVTQTPKHLITATGQRVTLRCSPRSGDLSVYWYQQSLDQGLQFLIQYYNGEERAKGNILERFSAQQFPDLHSELNLSSLELGDSALYFCASSPTGGDYGYTFGSGTRLTVV.

The rearrangement links TRBV7-3 to TRBJ2-1, with a weak D call TRBD2 (5 bases). The V gene's germline CDR1 is SGHTA and CDR2 FQGTGA. The CDR3 length is 13 residues. With 5 bases removed from V and 8 bases from J, the gap between germline ends came to 13 bases. The DNA for the CDR3 is TGTGCCAGCAGCCTCGGGAAGGGCGATGAGCAGTTCTTC. It encodes CASSLGKGDEQFF.

The rearrangement links TRBV6-5 to TRBJ2-1, with a possible D match to TRBD2 (5 bases). V was cut by 6 bases and J by 3 bases, with 12 bases left in between. This CDR3 is built from 14 residues. Germline CDR1 MNHEY, CDR2 SVGAGI. The CDR3 DNA is TGTGCCAGCAGCGGGAACTTGGTCTACAATGAGCAGTTCTTC. Translating it yields CASSGNLVYNEQFF.

This clone was seen a handful of times. The chain employs TRBV9 and TRBJ2-7; weak D call: TRBD1 (5 bases). Germline assignment: CDR1 SGDLS and CDR2 YYNGEE. This CDR3 has 12 residues. Trimming left V 0 bases short and J 6 bases short, with 7 bases between. In DNA form, the CDR3 reads TGTGCCAGCAGCGTAGGTCAGGGCGAGCAGTACTTC. This sequence encodes CASSVGQGEQYF.

The chain recombines TRBV7-2 with TRBJ2-7, with 9 bases that match TRBD2. The junction had 7 bases not matched to a gene; V was cut back by 4 bases and J by 3 bases. The germline V gene has CDR1 SGHTA and CDR2 FQGNSA. The CDR3 is 15 amino acids. In DNA, the CDR3 is TGTGCCAGCAGCTCCTTAGCGGGGGAGGTCTACGAGCAGTACTTC. Protein: CASSSLAGEVYEQYF.

The genes are TRBV7-8 and TRBJ1-1; D possibly corresponds to TRBD1 (6 bases). The germline CDR1 and CDR2 sequences are SGHVS and FQNEAQ. V lost 5 bases and J lost 8, with 12 bases in between. The CDR3 has 12 amino acids. CDR3 residues: CASSTGSWEAFF. Written as DNA, the CDR3 is TGTGCCAGCAGCACAGGGTCGTGGGAAGCTTTCTTT.

The chain joins TRBV9 to TRBJ2-1; TRBD2 matches at 8 bases. V trimming: 4 bases; J trimming: 6 bases; junction bases outside the gene matches: 6. Germline-derived CDR1 and CDR2 are SGDLS and YYNGEE. This CDR3 has 14 amino acids. The CDR3, as DNA: TGTGCCAGCAGCCCAAGCGGGAGCGGCAATGAGCAGTTCTTC. Encoded protein: CASSPSGSGNEQFF. Based on the CDR3 plus reference TRBV9 and TRBJ2-1, the full variable domain is DSGVTQTPKHLITATGQRVTLRCSPRSGDLSVYWYQQSLDQGLQFLIQYYNGEERAKGNILERFSAQQFPDLHSELNLSSLELGDSALYFCASSPSGSGNEQFFGPGTRLTVL.